One and the same sample provided the 30 T cell receptor beta chains below, sequenced in a study of shared clonotypes between healthy human individuals. Using immunoSEQ multiplex PCR, the repertoire was profiled, and TCRdb retains in-frame clones only, with some absent. The sample lists about 1.1 million clones, about 80% occurring once. Sequenced: memory CD4+ T cells from PBMCs. Subset given: CD45RA-negative fraction. The origin of the receptors is a man between 18 and 29 years old in good health. Some clones in this sample may be carry-over from other donors' samples.

This clone was detected only a few times. This chain uses TRBV5-1 with TRBJ2-7, with TRBD1 as a possible D gene (6 bases). Germline CDR1 is SGHRS and CDR2 is YFSETQ. The CDR3 length is 12 residues. V lost 4 bases and J lost 6, with 11 bases in between. The CDR3 coding sequence is TGCGCCAGCAGCCCGGGGACAAGCGAGCAGTACTTC. It is translated as CASSPGTSEQYF.

The genes are TRBV7-2 and TRBJ2-1, with TRBD1 matching 8 bases. CDR3 length equals 16 residues. Trimming removed 0 bases from V and 2 bases from J; junction bases left unmatched: 3. Germline values: CDR1 SGHTA, CDR2 FQGNSA. CDR3 residues: CASSLADRGAYNEQFF. Here the CDR3 DNA reads TGTGCCAGCAGCTTAGCCGACAGGGGAGCCTACAATGAGCAGTTCTTC.

J is TRBJ2-1 and V is TRBV5-1; 13 nucleotides align to TRBD2. The CDR3 is 16 amino acids. Germline CDR1 and CDR2: SGHRS and YFSETQ. With V trimmed by 4 bases and J by 5 bases, 6 bases remained unmatched. This chain's CDR3 is CASSLRLAGGDNEQFF. As DNA, the CDR3 is TGCGCCAGCAGCCTACGACTAGCGGGAGGAGACAATGAGCAGTTCTTC.

V gene TRBV18 combines with J gene TRBJ2-4, with 7 positions matching TRBD2. Looked up from germline, CDR1 is KGHSH and CDR2 is LQKENI. Trimming cost V 3 bases and J 10 bases; bases outside gene matches: 6. The CDR3 totals 13 residues. The CDR3 DNA sequence: TGTGCCAGCTCACCTGGGCAACTAGCGATTCAGTACTTC. It codes for CASSPGQLAIQYF. The complete variable domain, with remaining parts taken from reference TRBV18 and TRBJ2-4, reads NAGVMQNPRHLVRRRGQEARLRCSPMKGHSHVYWYRQLPEEGLKFMVYLQKENIIDESGMPKERFSAEFPKEGPSILRIQQVVRGDSAAYFCASSPGQLAIQYFGAGTRLSVL.

This clone was detected a few times. Other DNA sequences of this sample code for an identical CDR3. The chain recombines TRBV5-1 with TRBJ2-5; TRBD1 is a possible D gene (6 bases). V lost 0 bases and J 1 base, leaving 10 bases between the germline ends. The CDR3 totals 15 residues. The germline V gene encodes CDR1 SGHRS and CDR2 YFSETQ. The CDR3 DNA follows: TGCGCCAGCAGCTTGGCCGGGACAACCCAAGAGACCCAGTACTTC. Its protein product is CASSLAGTTQETQYF.

This clone was observed at least ten times. V and J are TRBV30 and TRBJ2-1; no reliable D call. The CDR3 is 11 amino acids. Between the trimmed V and J ends, which lost 0 bases and 15 bases, there was a span of 12 bases. Germline V lookup: CDR1 GTSNPN, CDR2 SVGIG (reference sequence). CDR3 sequence: CAWSVAAGWFF. The CDR3 DNA reads as TGTGCCTGGAGTGTAGCTGCTGGTTGGTTCTTC.

This chain joins TRBV18 and TRBJ2-5; D tentatively fits TRBD1 or TRBD2 (5 bases each). CDR1 KGHSH and CDR2 LQKENI come from the germline V gene. Between the trimmed V and J ends, which lost 3 bases and 7 bases, there was a span of 12 bases. This CDR3 comprises 13 residues. The CDR3 sequence is CASSPGTRPTQYF. As DNA, the CDR3 is TGTGCCAGCTCACCGGGGACCAGGCCGACCCAGTACTTC.

The chain recombines TRBV30 with TRBJ2-7; D might be TRBD1 or TRBD2, each matching 6 bases. V lost 2 bases and J lost 3, with 17 bases in between. The CDR3 consists of 15 residues. Germline CDR1 GTSNPN, CDR2 SVGIG (reference sequence). CDR3 in amino acids: CAWSLRWRGSYEQYF. The CDR3 DNA follows: TGTGCCTGGAGTCTGCGGTGGAGGGGGAGCTACGAGCAGTACTTC. The full variable domain, in which reference TRBV30 and TRBJ2-7 provide the parts outside the CDR3, is SQTIHQWPATLVQPVGSPLSLECTVEGTSNPNLYWYRQAAGRGLQLLFYSVGIGQISSEVPQNLSASRPQDRQFILSSKKLLLSDSGFYLCAWSLRWRGSYEQYFGPGTRLTVT.

The V call is TRBV30, the J call TRBJ1-5; TRBD1 is a possible D gene (5 bases). The V gene's germline CDR1 is GTSNPN and CDR2 SVGIG (reference sequence). This CDR3 spans 13 amino acids. V was cut by 5 bases and J by 6 bases, with 14 bases left in between. This CDR3 is CAWATSGGQPQHF. For the CDR3, the DNA is TGTGCCTGGGCTACATCGGGGGGTCAGCCCCAGCATTTT. Using reference TRBV30 and TRBJ1-5 for the parts outside the CDR3, the full variable domain is SQTIHQWPATLVQPVGSPLSLECTVEGTSNPNLYWYRQAAGRGLQLLFYSVGIGQISSEVPQNLSASRPQDRQFILSSKKLLLSDSGFYLCAWATSGGQPQHFGDGTRLSIL.

The V gene is TRBV5-1, the J gene TRBJ2-2, with D perhaps TRBD1 (5 bases). This CDR3 has 16 amino acids. The germline V and J ends were trimmed by 6 bases and 7 bases, with 22 bases remaining between them. The germline V gene encodes CDR1 SGHRS and CDR2 YFSETQ. CDR3 sequence: CASNPRNRLDGGELFF. In nucleotides, the CDR3 is TGCGCCAGCAACCCCAGGAACAGGCTAGACGGCGGGGAGCTGTTTTTT.

This clone was found a few times. V usage is TRBV6-5 and J usage is TRBJ1-1; D gene unclear. The CDR3 spans 14 residues. Trimming shortened V by 5 bases and J by 0 bases, and 10 bases separated the two germline ends. The V gene's germline CDR1 is MNHEY and CDR2 SVGAGI. The CDR3 DNA reads TGTGCCAGCAGTATCGGACGGCTGAACACTGAAGCTTTCTTT. Protein product: CASSIGRLNTEAFF.

The genes are TRBV6-1 and TRBJ2-7, with TRBD2 matching 14 bases. V lost 8 bases, J lost 5 bases, and 5 bases stayed unmatched. The CDR3 sequence is 14 residues long. Germline-derived CDR1 and CDR2 are MNHNS and SASEGT. CDR3 region: CASGTSGRNNEQYF. CDR3 DNA sequence: TGTGCCAGCGGGACTAGCGGGAGAAACAACGAGCAGTACTTC.

The chain employs TRBV30 and TRBJ2-7; 7 nucleotides match TRBD1. The CDR3 sequence is 15 residues long. Trimming at V came to 5 bases and at J to 2 bases, leaving 12 bases not matched to a gene. CDR1 is GTSNPN and CDR2 is SVGIG in the germline V gene (reference sequence). The CDR3, as DNA: TGTGCCTGGCTGGGAACCCGGGACAGAGCCTACGAGCAGTACTTC. It encodes CAWLGTRDRAYEQYF.

Notes on this clone: Other DNA sequences from this sample encode an identical CDR3 as well. The rearrangement joins TRBV28 to TRBJ1-5; D not resolved. Germline lookup yields CDR1 MDHEN and CDR2 SYDVKM. V was cut by 6 bases and J by 2 bases, with 8 bases left in between. The CDR3 totals 13 residues. CDR3 DNA sequence: TGTGCCAGCAGCAGTGGGGGCAATCAGCCCCAGCATTTT. Residues: CASSSGGNQPQHF.

The chain employs TRBV28 and TRBJ2-4; D is possibly TRBD2 (6 bases). CDR1 is MDHEN and CDR2 is SYDVKM in the germline V gene. This CDR3 region has 13 residues. CDR3 loop: CAGGNLAKNIQYF. CDR3 nucleotides: TGTGCTGGGGGGAACCTAGCCAAAAACATTCAGTACTTC.

This clone was observed once. The CDR3 spells CASSPLGLALVDTQYF. In nucleotides, the CDR3 is TGCGCCAGCAGCCCCCTGGGGCTGGCCTTGGTAGATACGCAGTATTTT. The V gene is TRBV4-1, the J gene TRBJ2-3; D is perhaps TRBD1 (5 bases). This CDR3 region has 16 residues. Between the trimmed V and J ends, which lost 4 bases and 5 bases, there was a span of 19 bases. In germline, CDR1 is MGHRA, CDR2 YSYEKL.

The chain is built from TRBV27 and TRBJ2-5, with 10 positions matching TRBD2. V lost 3 bases and J lost 4; bases outside the gene matches: 17. This CDR3 is built from 19 residues. The germline V gene has CDR1 MNHEY and CDR2 SMNVEV (reference sequence). CDR3 in DNA: TGTGCCAGCAGTTTGTGGGGGAGAAGTCCTAGCGGGAGTGTAGAGACCCAGTACTTC. Translating gives CASSLWGRSPSGSVETQYF.

The chain is built from TRBV27 and TRBJ1-1; possible D gene TRBD1, 5 bases. CDR1 is MNHEY and CDR2 is SMNVEV in the germline V gene (reference sequence). The CDR3 spans 14 residues. V was pared by 4 bases and J by 7 bases, with 16 bases between. The CDR3 coding sequence is TGTGCCAGCAGTTCCCGCCCGGGAAGGGGTGAAGCTTTCTTT. The encoded protein is CASSSRPGRGEAFF.

The chain employs TRBV19 and TRBJ2-1, with 13 nucleotides matching TRBD2. Germline-derived CDR1 and CDR2 are LNHDA and SQIVND (reference sequence). This CDR3 region has 19 residues. V gave up 6 bases and J gave up 9 bases; unmatched junction bases: 20. In DNA form, the CDR3 reads TGTGCCAGTAGCCAAACCGGGACTAGCGGGATGGATTTCTGGTCTGAGCAGTTCTTC. Its protein product is CASSQTGTSGMDFWSEQFF.

V gene TRBV25-1 combines with J gene TRBJ2-2; D is perhaps TRBD1 or TRBD2 (7 bases each). CDR1 and CDR2 (germline): MGHDK, SYGVNS. This CDR3 spans 16 amino acids. The V end was cut by 1 base, the J end by 5 bases, with 14 bases between. CDR3 nucleotide sequence: TGTGCCAGCAGTGAATGGGAGGGGGCTGGGACCGGGGAGCTGTTTTTT. It is translated as CASSEWEGAGTGELFF. Looking up the rest from reference TRBV25-1 and TRBJ2-2 gives the full variable domain: EADIYQTPRYLVIGTGKKITLECSQTMGHDKMYWYQQDPGMELHLIHYSYGVNSTEKGDLSSESTVSRIRTEHFPLTLESARPSHTSQYLCASSEWEGAGTGELFFGEGSRLTVL.

The chain couples TRBV30 to TRBJ2-1; 7 bases fit TRBD2. V lost 5 bases, J lost 3 bases, and 7 bases stayed unmatched. CDR3 length equals 14 residues. CDR1 and CDR2 (germline): GTSNPN, SVGIG (reference sequence). The CDR3 DNA sequence: TGTGCCTGGCAAGCTAGCGGTCACTACAATGAGCAGTTCTTC. Protein sequence: CAWQASGHYNEQFF.

This chain's CDR3 is CASNGLQGFMTEAFF. DNA of the CDR3: TGTGCCAGTAACGGACTACAGGGGTTTATGACTGAAGCTTTCTTT. The rearrangement links TRBV19 to TRBJ1-1; 7 bases are a match to TRBD1. CDR3 length equals 15 residues. Germline assignment: CDR1 LNHDA and CDR2 SQIVND (reference sequence). V lost 7 bases, J lost 5 bases, and 13 bases stayed unmatched.

As regards this clone: The sample has other DNA sequences that encode this CDR3 too. CDR3 coding DNA: TGTGCCAGCTCACCACCGAATAGCGGCCAAGAGACCCAGTACTTC. It encodes CASSPPNSGQETQYF. J is TRBJ2-5 and V is TRBV18; weak D call: TRBD2 (6 bases). The CDR3 runs to 15 residues. V lost 0 bases, J lost 1 base, and 9 bases lay in between. Germline V gene lookup returns CDR1 KGHSH and CDR2 LQKENI.

The chain has TRBV7-2 and TRBJ2-7; D may be TRBD2 (5 bases). Trimming left V 1 base short and J 0 bases short, with 16 bases between. This CDR3 has 17 amino acids. Germline loops: CDR1 SGHTA, CDR2 FQGNSA. The CDR3 loop reads CASSLVGGGISSYEQYF. The CDR3 coding sequence is TGTGCCAGCAGCTTAGTCGGAGGTGGGATCAGCTCCTACGAGCAGTACTTC.

As concerns this clone: This may stem from a read error, because a much larger clone lies one nucleotide away. The V call is TRBV19, the J call TRBJ1-1; D is possibly TRBD1 (6 bases). The germline CDR1 and CDR2 sequences are LNHDA and SQIVND (reference sequence). The CDR3 has 15 residues. CDR3 coding DNA: TGTGCCAGTAGTTTCTCGGGACATCCGAACACTGAAGCTTCCTTT. This codes for CASSFSGHPNTEASF.

This clone was counted between two and nine times. The chain joins TRBV9 to TRBJ1-5, with 8 bases that match TRBD1. Germline V gene sequence: CDR1 SGDLS, CDR2 YYNGEE. The length of the CDR3 is 15 residues. The V segment lost 4 bases and the J segment 6 bases; nucleotides outside the gene matches: 9. This CDR3 reads CASSLGTGFSQPQHF. The CDR3 DNA reads as TGTGCCAGCAGCTTGGGGACAGGCTTTTCTCAGCCCCAGCATTTT.

This clone appeared once. V usage is TRBV5-1 and J usage is TRBJ2-7; D is undetermined. The CDR3 totals 12 residues. Germline V CDR1 and CDR2: SGHRS, YFSETQ. V lost 4 bases, J lost 3 bases, and 8 bases lay in between. The CDR3 DNA is TGCGCCAGCAGCACCCCAAGCTACGAGCAGTACTTC. Protein: CASSTPSYEQYF.

This clone was picked up one time. The V gene is TRBV5-1, the J gene TRBJ2-3; the D call may be TRBD1 or TRBD2 (5 bases each). CDR3 length: 14 amino acids. Germline V gene sequence: CDR1 SGHRS, CDR2 YFSETQ. V shed 4 bases and J shed 4 bases, with 13 bases lying between them. CDR3 region: CASSGDGLSDTQYF. In DNA form, the CDR3 reads TGCGCCAGCAGCGGGGACGGTTTATCAGATACGCAGTATTTT.

The chain combines TRBV27 with TRBJ1-4, with 7 bases matching TRBD1. J gave up 7 bases and V 6 bases, and 8 bases lay outside the gene matches. Germline V gene data show CDR1 as MNHEY and CDR2 as SMNVEV (reference sequence). The CDR3 consists of 14 residues. The CDR3 loop reads CASSRLQGSEKLFF. The CDR3 coding sequence is TGTGCCAGCAGCAGGTTACAGGGGAGTGAAAAACTGTTTTTT.

The chain links TRBV19 to TRBJ2-1; 7 bases align to TRBD1. V lost 5 bases and J lost 8; bases outside the gene matches: 15. CDR1 LNHDA and CDR2 SQIVND come from the germline V gene (reference sequence). The CDR3 has 16 amino acids. CDR3 in DNA: TGTGCCAGTAGTCGACAGGGTTCATACAAGATCGATGAGCAGTTCTTC. Amino acids: CASSRQGSYKIDEQFF.